The 26 T cell receptor beta chains below come from one sample, sequenced in a study of blood T cell repertoires in COVID-19. Sequencing used immunoSEQ multiplex PCR; TCRdb keeps in-frame clones, though not all of them. Seen here are 150,000 or so clones, about 83% observed once, and the top ten hold 7.5% to 9.5%. The specimen sequenced was peripheral blood. These receptors all come from a man aged 35 to 55 who had recovered from COVID-19.

In nucleotides, the CDR3 is TGTGCCAGCAGTTACGATCAGGGAACCCTCCACTTT. Its protein is CASSYDQGTLHF. The chain is built from TRBV6-5 and TRBJ1-6, with D possibly TRBD1 on 5 matching bases. From germline, CDR1 is MNHEY and CDR2 SVGAGI. CDR3 length: 12 amino acids. V lost 2 bases and J 14 bases, leaving 10 bases between the germline ends.

This sequence joins TRBV30 and TRBJ2-1; TRBD2 agrees at 14 bases. V was pared by 4 bases and J by 7 bases, with 9 bases of the junction left unmatched. This CDR3 region has 16 residues. Germline CDR1 GTSNPN, CDR2 SVGIG (reference sequence). The CDR3 here is CAWMGLAGAVTNEQFF. The CDR3 nucleotides read TGTGCCTGGATGGGACTAGCGGGAGCCGTGACAAATGAGCAGTTCTTC.

This clone was seen a single time. J is TRBJ1-5 and V is TRBV29-1; D is perhaps TRBD1 (6 bases). CDR3 length: 14 residues. The V gene's germline CDR1 is SQVTM and CDR2 ANQGSEA. Trimming stripped 5 bases from V and 1 base from J, with 12 bases between. DNA of the CDR3: TGCAGCGTTCGCGGGGGCGGCAGCAATCAGCCCCAGCATTTT. It translates to CSVRGGGSNQPQHF.

This clone occurred a few times. J is TRBJ2-7 and V is TRBV4-2, with TRBD2 identical over 8 bases. J lost 6 bases, V lost 0 bases, and 7 bases had no gene match. The CDR3 is 15 residues long. Per the germline V gene, CDR1 is LGHNA and CDR2 is YNFKEQ. This CDR3 reads CASSQELADSSEQYF. CDR3 bases: TGTGCCAGCAGCCAAGAACTAGCGGACTCATCCGAGCAGTACTTC.

The sample holds a few counts of this clone. The gene calls are TRBV3-1 (or the pseudogene TRBV3-2) and TRBJ1-2; D unclear. V lost 0 bases to trimming and J lost 2 bases, with 13 bases between them. The CDR3 spans 16 residues. Looked up from germline, CDR1 is LGHDT and CDR2 is YNNKEL (reference sequence). CDR3 in amino acids: CASSQEMYGGNYGYTF. The CDR3 DNA follows: TGTGCCAGCAGCCAAGAAATGTACGGCGGAAACTATGGCTACACCTTC.

This clone has a single count. This chain links TRBV30 with TRBJ2-7, with TRBD1 matching 7 bases. This CDR3 is 13 amino acids long. The germline V gene encodes CDR1 GTSNPN and CDR2 SVGIG (reference sequence). The V and J ends lost 4 bases and 5 bases, in that order; junction bases with no gene match: 8. This CDR3 is CAWNRQGNHEQYF. Written as DNA, the CDR3 is TGTGCCTGGAACAGACAGGGTAACCACGAGCAGTACTTC.

This rearrangement joins TRBV3-1 (or the pseudogene TRBV3-2) to TRBJ1-1; 7 nucleotides line up with TRBD1. The CDR3 contains 14 residues. Germline V lookup: CDR1 LGHDT, CDR2 YNNKEL (reference sequence). V shed 4 bases, J shed 5 bases, and the junction held 7 bases outside the gene matches. The CDR3 sequence: CASSLGGGETEAFF. The CDR3 nucleotides are TGTGCCAGCAGCCTCGGAGGGGGCGAGACTGAAGCTTTCTTT.

V usage is TRBV29-1 and J usage is TRBJ1-4, with TRBD1 as a possible D gene (6 bases). Trimming shortened V by 4 bases and J by 7 bases, and 13 bases separated the two germline ends. The CDR3 has 13 residues. CDR1 and CDR2 from the germline V gene are SQVTM and ANQGSEA. In nucleotides, the CDR3 is TGCAGCGTTGCCGGGGGGCTTTCTGAAAAACTGTTTTTT. Its protein product is CSVAGGLSEKLFF.

J is TRBJ2-3 and V is TRBV3-1 (or the pseudogene TRBV3-2), with TRBD2 identical over 14 bases. Trimming at V came to 7 bases and at J to 0 bases, leaving 15 bases not matched to a gene. This CDR3 has 20 amino acids. CDR1 is LGHDT and CDR2 is YNNKEL in the germline V gene (reference sequence). CDR3 protein: CASTPLCAGLAGASTDTQYF. The CDR3, as DNA: TGTGCCAGCACCCCGCTCTGTGCGGGACTAGCGGGAGCTAGCACAGATACGCAGTATTTT.

The rearrangement links TRBV24-1 to TRBJ2-7, with D possibly matching TRBD2 (5 bases). Trimming took 9 bases from V and 1 from J, leaving 9 bases between them. The germline V gene has CDR1 KGHDR and CDR2 SFDVKD. This CDR3 is built from 12 residues. The CDR3 here is CATGGGSYEQYF. CDR3 DNA: TGTGCCACCGGCGGCGGGTCCTACGAGCAGTACTTC.

The rearrangement links TRBV27 to TRBJ1-1; D gene unclear. The CDR3 sequence is 13 residues long. Germline CDR1 is MNHEY and CDR2 is SMNVEV (reference sequence). V lost 7 bases, J lost 5 bases, and 14 bases lay in between. The CDR3 sequence: CASISPWETEAFF. As DNA, the CDR3 is TGTGCCAGCATTTCGCCGTGGGAGACTGAAGCTTTCTTT.

CDR3 nucleotides: TGTGCCAGCAGACCGGGACAGGGGAAGAATGAGCAGTTCTTC. This codes for CASRPGQGKNEQFF. The chain employs TRBV7-9 and TRBJ2-1; 10 bases agree with TRBD1. This CDR3 has 14 amino acids. From germline, CDR1 is SEHNR and CDR2 FQNEAQ (reference sequence). The ends lost 6 bases at V and 7 bases at J; junction bases unmatched: 6.

The chain couples TRBV5-6 to TRBJ2-3, with 7 nucleotides matching TRBD2. Germline CDR1 and CDR2: SGHDT and YYEEEE. The CDR3 runs 15 residues. Germline trimming cut 4 bases from V and 0 bases from J; bases unmatched to any gene: 5. CDR3 DNA sequence: TGTGCCAGCAGCCAGGGACTACCGAGCACAGATACGCAGTATTTT. This gives the protein CASSQGLPSTDTQYF.

The V and J genes are TRBV15 and TRBJ1-6; D remains ambiguous. V lost 3 bases and J 5 bases, leaving 11 bases between the germline ends. The CDR3 runs to 15 residues. Germline V gene data show CDR1 as LNHNV and CDR2 as YYDKDF (reference sequence). The CDR3 protein is CATSRERVHNSPLHF. The CDR3 DNA sequence: TGTGCCACCAGCAGGGAACGGGTCCATAATTCACCCCTCCACTTT.

Points on this clone: Other DNA variants within this sample encode the same CDR3. The chain uses TRBV12-3 or TRBV12-4 and TRBJ1-2; a possible D gene is TRBD1 (6 bases). V dropped 3 bases and J dropped 6 bases, with 11 bases sitting between them. This CDR3 has 13 amino acids. CDR3 amino acids: CASSFAGQNGYTF. CDR3 sequence (DNA): TGTGCCAGCAGTTTTGCTGGACAGAATGGCTACACCTTC.

The V gene is TRBV7-9, the J gene TRBJ2-2; no clear D gene. V lost 8 bases to trimming and J lost 1 base, with 11 bases between them. This CDR3 has 14 residues. Germline V gene sequence: CDR1 SEHNR, CDR2 FQNEAQ (reference sequence). CDR3 protein: CASGPPLNTGELFF. The CDR3 DNA follows: TGTGCCAGCGGCCCCCCTCTGAACACCGGGGAGCTGTTTTTT.

The rearrangement links TRBV19 to TRBJ2-1; 9 positions match TRBD1. Germline V lookup: CDR1 LNHDA, CDR2 SQIVND (reference sequence). V was clipped by 7 bases and J by 4 bases; unmatched bases: 5. There are 14 residues in the CDR3. The CDR3 is CASIDRGTYNEQFF. In DNA, the CDR3 is TGTGCCAGTATTGACAGGGGGACTTACAATGAGCAGTTCTTC.

The chain combines TRBV19 with TRBJ1-4; unclear D gene. Trimming removed 3 bases from V and 5 bases from J, with 10 bases in between. CDR1 is LNHDA and CDR2 is SQIVND in the germline V gene (reference sequence). This CDR3 spans 14 amino acids. The chain's CDR3 is CASSMARVNEKLFF. The CDR3 coding sequence is TGTGCCAGTAGTATGGCCCGGGTAAATGAAAAACTGTTTTTT. Looking up the rest from reference TRBV19 and TRBJ1-4 gives the full variable domain: DGGITQSPKYLFRKEGQNVTLSCEQNLNHDAMYWYRQDPGQGLRLIYYSQIVNDFQKGDIAEGYSVSREKKESFPLTVTSAQKNPTAFYLCASSMARVNEKLFFGSGTQLSVL.

The genes are TRBV19 and TRBJ2-7; TRBD1 agrees at 8 bases. This CDR3 region has 16 residues. CDR1 and CDR2 (germline): LNHDA, SQIVND (reference sequence). V was clipped by 2 bases and J by 1 base; unmatched bases: 7. CDR3 protein: CASSIRAGGRSYEQYF. In nucleotides, the CDR3 is TGTGCCAGTAGTATAAGGGCAGGGGGCCGGTCCTACGAGCAGTACTTC.

The J gene is TRBJ2-1, the V gene TRBV20-1; TRBD2 aligns across 7 bases. Germline V gives CDR1 DFQATT, CDR2 SNEGSKA (reference sequence). V shed 6 bases and J 9 bases; nucleotides not matched to a gene: 5. This CDR3 is 11 amino acids long. CDR3 amino acids: CSATSVTEQFF. Written as DNA, the CDR3 is TGCAGTGCCACTAGCGTAACTGAGCAGTTCTTC.

The chain couples TRBV25-1 to TRBJ1-2; D not certain. The germline gives CDR1 MGHDK, CDR2 SYGVNS. V was clipped by 4 bases and J by 4 bases, with 10 bases between them. The CDR3 loop spans 13 amino acids. Written as DNA, the CDR3 is TGTGCCAGCAGTGGCCCGCGGCGCTATGGCTACACCTTC. Translating gives CASSGPRRYGYTF.

The chain has TRBV4-1 and TRBJ1-6; D uncertain. Germline CDR1 reads MGHRA; CDR2 reads YSYEKL. The CDR3 totals 16 residues. With 2 bases removed from V and 12 bases from J, the gap between germline ends came to 20 bases. For the CDR3, the DNA is TGCGCCAGCAGCCAACTCCCCACAACCCCCGTCCTACCCCTCCACTTT. It specifies CASSQLPTTPVLPLHF.

This clone was counted only a few times. This chain joins TRBV6-6 and TRBJ2-1; 10 bases are shared with TRBD1. With V trimmed by 4 bases and J by 7 bases, 10 bases remained unmatched. CDR3 length equals 16 residues. Per germline, CDR1 MNHNY and CDR2 SVGAGI (reference sequence). Here the CDR3 reads CASSSGPGQGLNEQFF. CDR3 sequence (DNA): TGTGCCAGCAGTTCGGGGCCGGGACAGGGGCTTAATGAGCAGTTCTTC.

The chain links TRBV7-2 to TRBJ2-1, with no clear D. The CDR3 runs 13 residues. V lost 6 bases, J lost 5 bases, and 11 bases lay in between. CDR1 and CDR2 from the germline V gene are SGHTA and FQGNSA. CDR3 coding DNA: TGTGCCAGCAGGCTAGGAATTCACAATGAGCAGTTCTTC. Protein: CASRLGIHNEQFF.

This sequence joins TRBV7-3 and TRBJ1-1, with D possibly matching TRBD1 (5 bases). This CDR3 contains 14 residues. Germline V gene data show CDR1 as SGHTA and CDR2 as FQGTGA. V lost 4 bases, J lost 1 base, and 10 bases lay in between. The CDR3 loop reads CASSSTGQNTEAFF. CDR3 nucleotide sequence: TGTGCCAGCAGCTCTACCGGACAGAACACTGAAGCTTTCTTT.

V and J are TRBV19 and TRBJ1-2; 7 bases align to TRBD1. The ends lost 6 bases at V and 0 bases at J; junction bases unmatched: 4. Germline V lookup: CDR1 LNHDA, CDR2 SQIVND (reference sequence). The CDR3 covers 14 residues. The CDR3 DNA sequence: TGTGCCAGTAGCGAAACAGGGGCTAACTATGGCTACACCTTC. Translated, it gives CASSETGANYGYTF.